This TCR beta chain stems from a study of blood T cell repertoires in COVID-19. On the study more broadly: PBMCs, B-cell-depleted T cells, or T cells were the source of the cDNA or gDNA that made up the material.

This clone was seen only once. Germline lookup yields CDR1 KGHSH and CDR2 LQKENI. The junction had 9 bases not matched to a gene; V was cut back by 5 bases and J by 5 bases. This CDR3 contains 15 residues. Sequencing was performed with immunoSEQ multiplex PCR; in TCRdb, only in-frame clones are kept and a portion is missing. The data contain 430,000 or so clones, more than 75% of them singletons. The J gene is TRBJ2-5, the V gene TRBV18, with TRBD1 matching 9 bases. This TCR derives from a middle-aged woman who had recovered from COVID-19. Source material: PBMCs or T cells enriched from blood (not recorded which). The chain's CDR3 is CASSEIQGAYETQYF. The CDR3 DNA is TGTGCCAGCTCAGAGATACAGGGGGCTTATGAGACCCAGTACTTC.